This paragraph covers one T cell receptor beta chain sequence. The CDR3 end is not reached by the read, which stops 3 residues before it; the germline J gene fills it in. This sample was included in a study of T cells in women clearing cervical HPV infection. The assay was immunoSEQ multiplex PCR, and TCRdb's table has in-frame clones only and misses some. Its table lists over 25,000 clones. Germline CDR1 and CDR2: SGHNT and YENEEA. CDR3 length equals 14 residues. This clonotype was obtained from a woman aged 18-70 years with a cervical HPV16 infection that either progressed to CIN3+ or cleared (not recorded which). This chain connects TRBV11-3 to TRBJ1-4; perhaps TRBD1 as D (6 bases). The material sequenced was blood buffy coat. The covered CDR3 bases are TGTGCCAGCAGCCACAGGGCTGGGGCCAACGTA. Residues: CASSHRAGANV. The entire CDR3 protein reads CASSHRAGANVLFF.